These 12 T cell receptor beta chains were sequenced from one sample in a study of T cells after posttransplantation cyclophosphamide. Control samples came 1 year after myeloablative marrow transplants with methotrexate plus calcineurin inhibitor. Sequencing was performed with immunoSEQ multiplex PCR; in TCRdb, only in-frame clones are kept and a portion is missing. This repertoire shows roughly 11,000 clones, about 81% found once; its top ten account for roughly 3.7%. Sequences were derived from PBMCs, sampled 367 days after allogeneic stem cell transplant with calcineurin inhibitor and methotrexate. Receptors originate from a male patient between 25 and 40 years old who received an allogeneic stem cell transplant from an unrelated donor, was CMV-positive, and had acute GVHD only. These T cells may partly come from the graft donor.

The V call is TRBV29-1, the J call TRBJ1-2; TRBD1 matches at 9 bases. Germline CDR1 and CDR2: SQVTM and ANQGSEA. Trimming took 6 bases from V and 8 from J; bases not matched to a gene: 13. This CDR3 region has 14 residues. In DNA form, the CDR3 reads TGCAGCGTCCAATCTATCACTGGGACAGGGGGCTACACCTTC. It is translated as CSVQSITGTGGYTF.

The J gene is TRBJ1-1, the V gene TRBV7-9, with D possibly being TRBD1 (6 bases). Trimming took 5 bases from V and 3 from J, leaving 13 bases between them. Germline-derived CDR1 and CDR2 are SEHNR and FQNEAQ (reference sequence). CDR3 length equals 14 residues. The chain's CDR3 is CASSPRGADTEAFF. In DNA form, the CDR3 reads TGTGCCAGCAGCCCTCGGGGGGCGGACACTGAAGCTTTCTTT.

This chain connects TRBV6-4 to TRBJ1-2; D perhaps matches TRBD1 (5 bases). V was pared by 8 bases and J by 3 bases, with 16 bases between. The CDR3 covers 14 residues. The germline V gene has CDR1 MRHNA and CDR2 SNTAGT. CDR3 residues: CASSQTAFDYGYTF. CDR3 coding DNA: TGTGCCAGCTCCCAGACAGCCTTTGACTATGGCTACACCTTC.

J is TRBJ2-2 and V is TRBV5-1; possible D gene TRBD2, 6 bases. Germline V CDR1 and CDR2: SGHRS, YFSETQ. V lost 0 bases, J lost 7 bases, and 13 bases lay in between. The CDR3 totals 15 residues. CDR3 amino acids: CASSLVGGKDGELFF. DNA of the CDR3: TGCGCCAGCAGCTTGGTAGGAGGGAAAGACGGGGAGCTGTTTTTT.

This rearrangement joins TRBV19 to TRBJ1-1; 9 bases are a match to TRBD1. The CDR3 runs 14 residues. The ends lost 6 bases at V and 7 bases at J; junction bases unmatched: 9. From germline, CDR1 is LNHDA and CDR2 SQIVND (reference sequence). The CDR3 DNA reads TGTGCCAGTAGCTGGGACAGGGCCTCGATTGAAGCTTTCTTT. The encoded protein is CASSWDRASIEAFF.

The V gene is TRBV9, the J gene TRBJ2-1; 7 positions match TRBD2. Per the germline V gene, CDR1 is SGDLS and CDR2 is YYNGEE. The CDR3 totals 13 residues. V gave up 5 bases and J gave up 8 bases; unmatched junction bases: 7. Here the CDR3 DNA reads TGTGCCAGCAGTGCCTTCACTAGCGATGAGCAGTTCTTC. Translated: CASSAFTSDEQFF.

The chain joins TRBV6-5 to TRBJ1-2; D remains ambiguous. This CDR3 spans 13 amino acids. Germline loops: CDR1 MNHEY, CDR2 SVGAGI. Trimming cost V 4 bases and J 4 bases, with 10 bases left between them. This chain's CDR3 is CASSFDFSYGYTF. The CDR3, as DNA: TGTGCCAGCAGTTTCGACTTCTCCTATGGCTACACCTTC.

Here the CDR3 DNA reads TGCGCCAGCAGCGAGACAGGGGCCCCGAACACTGAAGCTTTCTTT. Encoded protein: CASSETGAPNTEAFF. The rearrangement links TRBV5-1 to TRBJ1-1, with 8 bases that match TRBD1. Germline lookup yields CDR1 SGHRS and CDR2 YFSETQ. The V and J ends lost 4 bases and 1 base, in that order; junction bases with no gene match: 6. CDR3 length: 15 amino acids.

The J gene is TRBJ1-6, the V gene TRBV27; D gene unclear. Trimming stripped 5 bases from V and 9 bases from J, with 8 bases between. Germline V gene sequence: CDR1 MNHEY, CDR2 SMNVEV (reference sequence). The CDR3 runs to 12 residues. CDR3 sequence: CASSRPSSPLHF. CDR3 bases: TGTGCCAGCAGTCGCCCGAGTTCACCCCTCCACTTT.

This CDR3 reads CASSLARTSIYEQYF. The CDR3 DNA is TGTGCCAGCAGCTTAGCGAGGACTAGTATCTACGAGCAGTACTTC. The chain uses TRBV7-2 and TRBJ2-5, with 7 bases identical to TRBD2. The end of the DNA fits TRBJ2-7 better, so the J call may be wrong. In germline, CDR1 is SGHTA, CDR2 FQGNSA. The CDR3 spans 15 residues.

V is TRBV13 and J is TRBJ2-2, with D possibly being TRBD2 (6 bases). The CDR3 consists of 16 residues. The V end lost 3 bases, the J end lost 1 base, and 12 bases lay between the germline ends. Germline CDR1 PRHDT, CDR2 FYEKMQ (reference sequence). In DNA, the CDR3 is TGTGCCAGCAGCTTTCCGGGACTCCTGAACACCGGGGAGCTGTTTTTT. Amino acid sequence: CASSFPGLLNTGELFF.

The chain employs TRBV30 and TRBJ1-2; no definite D call. Germline CDR1 is GTSNPN and CDR2 is SVGIG (reference sequence). The length of the CDR3 is 13 residues. V was trimmed by 0 bases and J by 10 bases, leaving 15 bases between them. CDR3 region: CAWSVPAVRVYTF. In DNA form, the CDR3 reads TGTGCCTGGAGTGTACCTGCGGTACGCGTCTACACCTTC.